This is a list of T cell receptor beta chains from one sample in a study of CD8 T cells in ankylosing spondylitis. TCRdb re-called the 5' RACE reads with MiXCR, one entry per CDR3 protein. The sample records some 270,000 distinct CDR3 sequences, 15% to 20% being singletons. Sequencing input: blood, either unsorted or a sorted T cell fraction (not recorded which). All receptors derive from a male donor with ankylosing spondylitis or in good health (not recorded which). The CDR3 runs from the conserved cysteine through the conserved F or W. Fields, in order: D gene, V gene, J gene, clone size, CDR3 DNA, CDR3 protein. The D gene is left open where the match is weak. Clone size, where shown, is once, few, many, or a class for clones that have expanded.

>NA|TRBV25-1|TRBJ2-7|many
TGTGCCAGCAGTGAATCAGTATGGGCTAGGGGAGGCGAGCAGTACTTC
CASSESVWARGGEQYF
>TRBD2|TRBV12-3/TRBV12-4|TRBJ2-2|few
TGTGCCAGCAGTCCAAGCGGGAGTGGAACCGGGGAGCTGTTTTTT
CASSPSGSGTGELFF
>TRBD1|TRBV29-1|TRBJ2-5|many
TGCAGCGTCTCAGGACAGGGAAAGACCCAGTACTTC
CSVSGQGKTQYF
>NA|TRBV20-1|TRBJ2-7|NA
TGCAGTGCTAGGGACTTGCCGGATCCCTACGAGCAGTACTTC
CSARDLPDPYEQYF
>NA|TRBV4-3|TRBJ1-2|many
TGCGCCAGCAGCCAAGGCACTCGGTCGCTGAGGGATGGCTACACCTTC
CASSQGTRSLRDGYTF
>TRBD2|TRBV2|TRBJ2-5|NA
TGTGCCAGCGTTGCTAGCGGGAGTAGGGAGACCCAGTACTTC
CASVASGSRETQYF
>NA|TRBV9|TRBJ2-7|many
TGTGCCAGCAGCGTAGGGGAGTCCTACGAGCAGTACTTC
CASSVGESYEQYF
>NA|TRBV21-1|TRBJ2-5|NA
TGTGCCAGCAGCAAAGGGACGGAACAAGAGACCCAGTACTTC
CASSKGTEQETQYF
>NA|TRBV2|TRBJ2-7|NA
TGTGCCAGCACGGCCAGGGTAACCTACGAGCAGTACTTC
CASTARVTYEQYF
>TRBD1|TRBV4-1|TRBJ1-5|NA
TGCGCCAGCAGCCAAGGACAGGGTCGCAATCAGCCCCAGCATTTT
CASSQGQGRNQPQHF
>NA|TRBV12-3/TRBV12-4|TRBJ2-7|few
TGTGCCAGCAGTCCAACCGGGCAAAGGGTATTGGCCTACGAGCAGTACTTC
CASSPTGQRVLAYEQYF
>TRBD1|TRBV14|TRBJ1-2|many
TGTGCCAGCAGCCAAACCGGGACAGGGTCCAACTATGGCTACACCTTC
CASSQTGTGSNYGYTF
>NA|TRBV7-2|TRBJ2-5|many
TGTGCCAGCGACAAGGCGGGGGCCCAAGAGACCCAGTACTTC
CASDKAGAQETQYF
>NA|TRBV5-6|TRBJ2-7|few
TGTGCCAGCAGAAACAGGGACGAATACGAGCAGTACTTC
CASRNRDEYEQYF
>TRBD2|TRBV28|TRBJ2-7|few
TGTGCCAGCACTCCCGGGGGGTCGATCGACGAGCAGTACTTC
CASTPGGSIDEQYF
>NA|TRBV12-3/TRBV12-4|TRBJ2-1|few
TGTGCCAGCAGATCCTTCCGGGCAGACAATGAGCAGTTCTTC
CASRSFRADNEQFF
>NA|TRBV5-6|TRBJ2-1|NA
TGTGCCAGCACCCCCCTTCGCAGTCACAATGAGCAGTTCTTC
CASTPLRSHNEQFF
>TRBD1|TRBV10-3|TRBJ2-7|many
TGTGCCATCAGCCAAGGACAGGGCGGTTTTTCCTACGAGCAGTACTTC
CAISQGQGGFSYEQYF
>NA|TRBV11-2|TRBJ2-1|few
TGTGCCAGCAGCGAAGGGGCTGACTACAATGAGCAGTTCTTC
CASSEGADYNEQFF
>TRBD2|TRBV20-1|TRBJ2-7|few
TGCAGTGCGGAACTAGCGGGAGGGCCGAACGAGCAGTACTTC
CSAELAGGPNEQYF
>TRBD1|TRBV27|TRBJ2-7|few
TGTGCCAGCAGGCCGGGACAGGGACCTAACGAGCAGTACTTC
CASRPGQGPNEQYF
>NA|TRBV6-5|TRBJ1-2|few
TGTGCCAGCAGTTACTACGGAGAAACTAACTATGGCTACACCTTC
CASSYYGETNYGYTF
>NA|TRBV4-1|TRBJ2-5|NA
TGCGCCAGCAGCCATGCCGGGAGCATACCGGAGACCCAGTACTTC
CASSHAGSIPETQYF
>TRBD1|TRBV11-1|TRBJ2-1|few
TGTGCCAGCAGCCCCTGGACAGGGCTGGAGGGTGCCACAAATGAGCAGTTCTTC
CASSPWTGLEGATNEQFF
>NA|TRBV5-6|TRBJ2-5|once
TGTGCCAGCAGCTTTAAAGAGGACAAAGAAGAGACCCAGTACTTC
CASSFKEDKEETQYF
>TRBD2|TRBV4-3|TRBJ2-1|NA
TGCGCCAGCAGCGACCGTCTAGCGGACAATGAGCAGTTCTTC
CASSDRLADNEQFF
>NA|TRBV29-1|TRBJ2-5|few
TGCAGCGTTGAAGGGGGGGTATCAGAGACCCAGTACTTC
CSVEGGVSETQYF
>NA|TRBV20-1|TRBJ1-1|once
TGCAGTGCTAGCATGAACACTGAAGCTTTCTTT
CSASMNTEAFF
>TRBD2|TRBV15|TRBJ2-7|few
TGTGCCACCAGCAGAGAAGGCGGGACTAGCGGGGGCGAGCAGTACTTC
CATSREGGTSGGEQYF
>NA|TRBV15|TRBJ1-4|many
TGTGCCACCTCCTCGGACAGTGAAAAACTGTTTTTT
CATSSDSEKLFF
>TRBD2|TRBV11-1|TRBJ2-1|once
TGTGCCAGCAGGCTTGAAATGTCCGGGACTAGCGTTCTGCATGAGCAGTTCTTC
CASRLEMSGTSVLHEQFF
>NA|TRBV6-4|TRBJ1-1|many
TGTGCCAGCAGTGACGGGGCGAACACTGAAGCTTTCTTT
CASSDGANTEAFF
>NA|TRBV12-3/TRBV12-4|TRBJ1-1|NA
TGTGCCAGCAGCTTACCCATGAACACTGAAGCTTTCTTT
CASSLPMNTEAFF
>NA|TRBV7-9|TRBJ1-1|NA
TGTGCCAGCAGCTCGGGAGGGGATTTGAGTACTGAAGCTTTCTTT
CASSSGGDLSTEAFF
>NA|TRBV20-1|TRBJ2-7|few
TGCAGTGCTAGAGATCAGGAGGGGACAACCTACGAGCAGTACTTC
CSARDQEGTTYEQYF
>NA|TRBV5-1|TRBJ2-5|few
TGCGCCAGCAGCTTGGCCGTAGCTCCAGAGACCCAGTACTTC
CASSLAVAPETQYF
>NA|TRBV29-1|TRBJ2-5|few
TGCAGCGTTGAAAGGATCCCCGGGGAAGAGACCCAGTACTTC
CSVERIPGEETQYF
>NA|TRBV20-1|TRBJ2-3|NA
TGCAGTGCTAGAAGCAGGGGCCCCCCGGGACCATATACGCAGTATTTT
CSARSRGPPGPYTQYF
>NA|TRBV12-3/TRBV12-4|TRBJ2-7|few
TGTGCCAGCAGTCAAACGACGCATGTGGTCGAGCAGTACTTC
CASSQTTHVVEQYF
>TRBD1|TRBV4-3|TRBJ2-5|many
TGCGCCAGCAGCCAAGATCCAGGGGGTCGAGAGACCCAGTACTTC
CASSQDPGGRETQYF